The text below deals with one T cell receptor (beta chain). Per germline, CDR1 LNHDA and CDR2 SQIVND (reference sequence). V was pared by 7 bases and J by 4 bases, with 19 bases between. The CDR3 length is 15 residues. This record comes from a study of OX40 agonist ivuxolimab in advanced cancers. Here immunoSEQ multiplex PCR was the method, and the copy in TCRdb shows in-frame clones only, minus some. The profile shows roughly 93,000 clones, approximately 80% of them singletons. This TCR was recovered from an adult with an advanced solid tumor such as melanoma, head and neck, liver or kidney cancer. Sequencing used CD4+ or CD8+ T cells sorted from blood, obtained in a trial of the OX40 agonist ivuxolimab. The V gene is TRBV19, the J gene TRBJ1-2; D unresolved. The CDR3 DNA reads TGTGCCAGTACCTCTGGCGACTCCCGCTCCTATGGCTACACCTTC. Translating it yields CASTSGDSRSYGYTF.